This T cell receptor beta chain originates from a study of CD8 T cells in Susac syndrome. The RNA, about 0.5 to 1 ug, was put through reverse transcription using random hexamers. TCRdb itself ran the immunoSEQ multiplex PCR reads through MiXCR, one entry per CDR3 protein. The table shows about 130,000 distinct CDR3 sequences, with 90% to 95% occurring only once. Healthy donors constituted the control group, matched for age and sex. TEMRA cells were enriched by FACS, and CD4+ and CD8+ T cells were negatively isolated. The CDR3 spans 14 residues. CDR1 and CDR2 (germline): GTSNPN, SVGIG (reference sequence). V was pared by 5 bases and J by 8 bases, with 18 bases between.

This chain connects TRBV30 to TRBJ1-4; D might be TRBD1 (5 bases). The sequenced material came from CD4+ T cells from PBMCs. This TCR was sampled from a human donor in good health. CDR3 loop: CAWGTKGSREKLFF. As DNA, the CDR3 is TGTGCCTGGGGGACCAAAGGCTCTCGAGAAAAACTGTTTTTT.